This TCR beta chain comes out of a study of cytomegalovirus exposure and HLA in healthy donors. Germline loops: CDR1 SGHVS, CDR2 FNYEAQ. The length of the CDR3 is 11 residues. V shed 2 bases and J shed 9 bases, with 5 bases lying between them. The PCR ran on 60 Vbeta and 13 Jbeta primers. TCRdb's table, derived via immunoSEQ multiplex PCR, lists solely in-frame clones and lacks some. The table counts over 100,000 clones; about 4% lies in the top ten. The V call is TRBV7-6, the J call TRBJ2-1; D is ambiguous. Sequencing was performed on PBMCs. This clonotype was sampled from a man aged 25 to 40 in good health and CMV-seronegative. CDR3 nucleotides: TGTGCCAGCAGCTTACTAACTGAGCAGTTCTTC. It yields the protein CASSLLTEQFF.